A selection of T cell receptor beta chains follows, all from one sample in a study of T cells in narcolepsy. This table comes from immunoSEQ multiplex PCR, and its TCRdb copy is limited to in-frame clones, with some not included. The sample shows some 32,000 clones, approximately 79% of them seen only once. Sequences were obtained from memory (CD45RA-) CD4+ T cells from blood. Receptors originate from a human donor in good health. The CDR3 runs from the conserved cysteine through the conserved F or W. D genes are given only for firm matches. Some rows have no size entry. The others give once, few or many, or a class for an expanded clone.

size: -; D: -; J: TRBJ2-1; V: TRBV9; length: 11; DNA: TGTGCCAGCAGCGTAGAGGAGGAGCAGTTCTTC; CDR3: CASSVEEEQFF
size: -; D: -; J: TRBJ1-5; V: TRBV27; length: 16; DNA: TGTGCCAGCAGTTCCCTCCCAGGGCTCAGAAATCAGCCCCAGCATTTT; CDR3: CASSSLPGLRNQPQHF
size: once; D: -; J: TRBJ1-2; V: TRBV7-8; length: 15; DNA: TGTGCCAGCAGCTTAGCGCAGGGCCGGGGCTATGGCTACACCTTC; CDR3: CASSLAQGRGYGYTF
size: -; D: TRBD1; J: TRBJ2-3; V: TRBV29-1; length: 14; DNA: TGCAGCGTTTTACAGGGGACCCGCACAGATACGCAGTATTTT; CDR3: CSVLQGTRTDTQYF
size: -; D: -; J: TRBJ1-3; V: TRBV30; length: 13; DNA: TGTGCCTTGAATGGGCAGTCTGGAAACACCATATATTTT; CDR3: CALNGQSGNTIYF
size: -; D: TRBD2; J: TRBJ2-1; V: TRBV5-1; length: 17; DNA: TGCGCCAGCAGCTTCATCTCGACTAGCGGAAATTACAATGAGCAGTTCTTC; CDR3: CASSFISTSGNYNEQFF
size: once; D: -; J: TRBJ2-3; V: TRBV6-5; length: 16; DNA: TGTGCCAGCAGTTACTCGGGGAACCTAGGGGCAGATACGCAGTATTTT; CDR3: CASSYSGNLGADTQYF
size: -; D: -; J: TRBJ2-2; V: TRBV2; length: 15; DNA: TGTGCCAGCAGCCCCTGGGCGGCGGCCACCGGGGAGCTGTTTTTT; CDR3: CASSPWAAATGELFF
size: few; D: -; J: TRBJ2-7; V: TRBV5-4; length: 15; DNA: TGTGCCAGCAGCTTTGGAGATACGGGTTCCTACGAGCAGTACTTC; CDR3: CASSFGDTGSYEQYF
size: few; D: TRBD1; J: TRBJ2-7; V: TRBV11-1; length: 14; DNA: TGTGCCAGCAGCTACAACAGGGGATCCTACGAGCAGTACTTC; CDR3: CASSYNRGSYEQYF
size: -; D: TRBD1; J: TRBJ1-1; V: TRBV12-5; length: 18; DNA: TGTGCTAGTGGTTTTAAAGGGGGCGCGTTAATTTTTGGGACTGAAGCTTTCTTT; CDR3: CASGFKGGALIFGTEAFF
size: -; D: -; J: TRBJ1-1; V: TRBV5-8; length: 15; DNA: TGTGCCAGCAGCTTGGGCTGGGCGCGAGGCACTGAAGCTTTCTTT; CDR3: CASSLGWARGTEAFF
size: -; D: TRBD1; J: TRBJ2-2; V: TRBV7-3; length: 15; DNA: TGTGCCAGCAGCCCGATACGGACAGGGCCCGGGGAGCTGTTTTTT; CDR3: CASSPIRTGPGELFF
size: -; D: -; J: TRBJ1-2; V: TRBV15; length: 15; DNA: TGTGCCACCAGCAGAGACGACAGGCCCTCTATAGGCTACACCTTC; CDR3: CATSRDDRPSIGYTF
size: few; D: TRBD2; J: TRBJ2-5; V: TRBV11-2; length: 16; DNA: TGTGCCAGCAGCTTAGCTAGCGGGAGCCCGCAGGAGACCCAGTACTTC; CDR3: CASSLASGSPQETQYF
size: -; D: TRBD1; J: TRBJ1-2; V: TRBV7-8; length: 13; DNA: TGTGCCAGCAGCTCCTTGACAGGGGGAGGCTACACCTTC; CDR3: CASSSLTGGGYTF
size: -; D: -; J: TRBJ2-7; V: TRBV5-1; length: 14; DNA: TGCGCCAGCAGCTTGATTGGGGGGACCTACGAGCAGTACTTC; CDR3: CASSLIGGTYEQYF
size: -; D: TRBD1; J: TRBJ2-7; V: TRBV19; length: 13; DNA: TGTGCCAGTACCGGGACAGGACAAGGCGAGCAGTACTTC; CDR3: CASTGTGQGEQYF
size: -; D: -; J: TRBJ2-7; V: TRBV6-5; length: 12; DNA: TGTGCCAGCAAGGACAGATCCTACGAGCAGTACTTC; CDR3: CASKDRSYEQYF
size: -; D: -; J: TRBJ1-2; V: TRBV6-5; length: 15; DNA: TGTGCCAGCAGTTACAGCCTGTCGTTGAACTATGGCTACACCTTC; CDR3: CASSYSLSLNYGYTF
size: -; D: -; J: TRBJ2-2; V: TRBV11-2; length: 16; DNA: TGTGCCAGCAGCTTAGGCCGCGGAAAGAACACCGGGGAGCTGTTTTTT; CDR3: CASSLGRGKNTGELFF
size: -; D: -; J: TRBJ1-2; V: TRBV6-6; length: 11; DNA: TGTGCCAGCAGTGTGGACTATGGCTACACCTTC; CDR3: CASSVDYGYTF
size: -; D: -; J: TRBJ1-5; V: TRBV5-5; length: 16; DNA: TGTGCCAGCAGCTTCGGTGATTTAGGAGGCAATCAGCCCCAGCATTTT; CDR3: CASSFGDLGGNQPQHF
size: -; D: -; J: TRBJ1-1; V: TRBV5-5; length: 14; DNA: TGTGCCAGCAGGGAGGGTCCGGGCGCTTTGGGCGCTTTCTTT; CDR3: CASREGPGALGAFF
size: -; D: -; J: TRBJ1-3; V: TRBV18; length: 15; DNA: TGTGCCAGCTCACCGACGACAGCGACTGGAAACACCATATATTTT; CDR3: CASSPTTATGNTIYF
size: -; D: TRBD1; J: TRBJ2-5; V: TRBV15; length: 15; DNA: TGTGCCACCAGCAGAGAGGCCGACAGGGCAGAGACCCAGTACTTC; CDR3: CATSREADRAETQYF
size: -; D: TRBD1; J: TRBJ1-1; V: TRBV5-4; length: 13; DNA: TGTGCCAGCAACAGGGGCATGAACACTGAAGCTTTCTTT; CDR3: CASNRGMNTEAFF
size: -; D: -; J: TRBJ2-1; V: TRBV30; length: 14; DNA: TGTGCCTGGGGTCTGGAGGGCCCGAACAATGAGCAGTTCTTC; CDR3: CAWGLEGPNNEQFF
size: -; D: -; J: TRBJ1-3; V: TRBV9; length: 14; DNA: TGTGCCAGCAGCCTGGCCGTGTCTGGAAACACCATATATTTT; CDR3: CASSLAVSGNTIYF
size: -; D: -; J: TRBJ1-2; V: TRBV6-6; length: 14; DNA: TGTGCCAGCAGTTACGAGGGATCCAACTATGGCTACACCTTC; CDR3: CASSYEGSNYGYTF
size: few; D: TRBD1; J: TRBJ1-1; V: TRBV7-9; length: 14; DNA: TGTGCCAGCACCTTACAGGGGACGAACACTGAAGCTTTCTTT; CDR3: CASTLQGTNTEAFF
size: -; D: -; J: TRBJ2-2; V: TRBV10-1; length: 14; DNA: TGCGCCAGCAGCCCTTTGACGGCCAAAGGGGAGCTGTTTTTT; CDR3: CASSPLTAKGELFF
size: -; D: -; J: TRBJ2-3; V: TRBV5-6; length: 16; DNA: TGTGCCAGCAGCCTCAGAGCCGGGACTGGCACAGATACGCAGTATTTT; CDR3: CASSLRAGTGTDTQYF
size: -; D: TRBD1; J: TRBJ2-1; V: TRBV5-1; length: 18; DNA: TGCGCCAGCAGCTTGGGACAGGGGGCTCGATGGGGCTACAATGAGCAGTTCTTC; CDR3: CASSLGQGARWGYNEQFF
size: -; D: -; J: TRBJ1-3; V: TRBV7-3; length: 14; DNA: TGTGCCAGCAGCCGGGACGGCTCTGGAAACACCATATATTTT; CDR3: CASSRDGSGNTIYF
size: -; D: -; J: TRBJ1-1; V: TRBV29-1; length: 14; DNA: TGCAGCGTGATGAAGACAGGAATGAACACTGAAGCTTTCTTT; CDR3: CSVMKTGMNTEAFF
size: once; D: TRBD2; J: TRBJ2-1; V: TRBV30; length: 16; DNA: TGTGCCTGGAGTGTAGGCCTAGCGGGATCCTACAATGAGCAGTTCTTC; CDR3: CAWSVGLAGSYNEQFF
size: -; D: -; J: TRBJ1-2; V: TRBV19; length: 13; DNA: TGTGCCAGTAGGCCGATGGGAGGACCTGGCTACACCTTC; CDR3: CASRPMGGPGYTF
size: -; D: -; J: TRBJ1-5; V: TRBV4-1; length: 14; DNA: TGCGCCAGCAGCCAGACAGATAGCAATCAGCCCCAGCATTTT; CDR3: CASSQTDSNQPQHF
size: -; D: -; J: TRBJ1-1; V: TRBV25-1; length: 14; DNA: TGTGCCAGCAGTCTCGGGGGGGTGAACACTGAAGCTTTCTTT; CDR3: CASSLGGVNTEAFF
size: once; D: -; J: TRBJ2-6; V: TRBV18; length: 15; DNA: TGTGCCAGCTCACCGGGGGGCACTGGGGCCAACGTCCTGACTTTC; CDR3: CASSPGGTGANVLTF
size: -; D: -; J: TRBJ2-7; V: TRBV30; length: 10; DNA: TGTGCCTGGAAAAAATACGAGCAGTACTTC; CDR3: CAWKKYEQYF
size: -; D: -; J: TRBJ1-4; V: TRBV2; length: 14; DNA: TGTGCCAGCAGGGTTCAAGGGGCCAATGAAAAACTGTTTTTT; CDR3: CASRVQGANEKLFF
size: medium-sized; D: TRBD1; J: TRBJ1-5; V: TRBV2; length: 14; DNA: TGTGCCAGCAGTGCGACAGGGTCGGGTCAGCCCCAGCATTTT; CDR3: CASSATGSGQPQHF
size: -; D: -; J: TRBJ2-1; V: TRBV2; length: 17; DNA: TGTGCCAGCAGTCCCCTATCCGGGATTTCGCTTCACAATGAGCAGTTCTTC; CDR3: CASSPLSGISLHNEQFF
size: -; D: -; J: TRBJ2-7; V: TRBV4-2; length: 13; DNA: TGTGCCAGCAGCCAAGGTTTGGGCTACGAGCAGTACTTC; CDR3: CASSQGLGYEQYF
size: -; D: TRBD2; J: TRBJ2-7; V: TRBV4-2; length: 18; DNA: TGTGCCAGCAGCCAAGAGCTCGGAACTAGCGCTTACTCCTACGAGCAGTACTTC; CDR3: CASSQELGTSAYSYEQYF
size: -; D: -; J: TRBJ1-3; V: TRBV29-1; length: 11; DNA: TGCAGCGTTCGGCTTGGAAACACCATATATTTT; CDR3: CSVRLGNTIYF
size: -; D: TRBD1; J: TRBJ1-5; V: TRBV6-1; length: 15; DNA: TGTGCCAACGGCGGCGGACAGGGGCTACAACAGCCCCAGCATTTT; CDR3: CANGGGQGLQQPQHF
size: -; D: -; J: TRBJ2-5; V: TRBV29-1; length: 14; DNA: TGCAGCGCCCCGGGGGCGGGGTCCCAAGAGACCCAGTACTTC; CDR3: CSAPGAGSQETQYF
size: -; D: -; J: TRBJ2-1; V: TRBV6-5; length: 10; DNA: TGTGCCAGCAGTCGATTGGAGCAGTTCTTC; CDR3: CASSRLEQFF
size: -; D: -; J: TRBJ1-1; V: TRBV15; length: 15; DNA: TGTGCCACCAGCAGAGTCTCGCAACCGAACACTGAAGCTTTCTTT; CDR3: CATSRVSQPNTEAFF
size: -; D: -; J: TRBJ2-2; V: TRBV7-8; length: 18; DNA: TGTGCCAGCAGCTTACGGCCGAGGCGGGACTTTAACACCGGGGAGCTGTTTTTT; CDR3: CASSLRPRRDFNTGELFF
size: -; D: -; J: TRBJ1-1; V: TRBV5-6; length: 13; DNA: TGTGCCAGCAGCTTGATCGGGACACCACGAGCTTTCTTT; CDR3: CASSLIGTPRAFF
size: -; D: TRBD1; J: TRBJ2-2; V: TRBV10-1; length: 14; DNA: TGCGCCAGCAGTCGAGGACAGGGTGCCGGGGAGCTGTTTTTT; CDR3: CASSRGQGAGELFF